Below are 24 T cell receptor beta chains sequenced from a single sample in a study of human CD8 memory T cell subsets. It was UMI-labeled 5' RACE by which the TCR beta libraries were made. Each CDR3 protein gets one entry in TCRdb, which reprocessed the 5' RACE reads and gives no DNA. The table for this sample gives roughly 5,400 distinct CDR3 sequences. Sample: CD8+ T cells from PBMCs. The receptors here all came from a human donor in good health.

The chain employs TRBV7-9 and TRBJ2-7. The length of the CDR3 is 14 residues. Germline values: CDR1 SEHNR, CDR2 FQNEAQ (reference sequence). The CDR3 region is CASSLAGRPYEQYF.

V and J are TRBV30 and TRBJ2-1; the TRBD2 assignment by TCRdb is unverifiable without DNA. The CDR3 contains 18 residues. CDR1 GTSNPN and CDR2 SVGIG come from the germline V gene (reference sequence). CDR3 sequence reads: CAWSDPSIAESSYNEQFF.

The J gene is TRBJ2-3, the V gene TRBV19. The CDR3 loop spans 15 amino acids. From germline, CDR1 is LNHDA and CDR2 SQIVND (reference sequence). The CDR3 sequence: CASSIGRTSTDTQYF.

This chain uses TRBV9 with TRBJ2-5; the TCRdb D gene call, TRBD1, has no DNA to confirm it. The CDR3 sequence is 17 residues long. CDR1 is SGDLS, CDR2 YYNGEE, per germline. The CDR3 region is CASSVLASDRGGETQYF.

The genes are TRBV6-5 and TRBJ2-1; the TCRdb call, TRBD2, lacks DNA for checking. CDR1 is MNHEY and CDR2 is SVGAGI in the germline V gene. This CDR3 is 16 amino acids long. The CDR3 sequence: CASSLSGGATYNEQFF.

CDR3 residues: CASSGQATEAFF. V usage is TRBV27 and J usage is TRBJ1-1. The CDR3 spans 12 residues. The germline CDR1 and CDR2 sequences are MNHEY and SMNVEV (reference sequence).

Its frequency marks this clonotype as medium-sized. The V and J genes are TRBV3-1 and TRBJ2-7; TCRdb indicates TRBD1, and absent DNA this call remains unverified. Germline loops: CDR1 LGHDT, CDR2 YNNKEL (reference sequence). The CDR3 totals 16 residues. CDR3 sequence reads: CASSRTFSGAGDEQYF.

V gene TRBV10-1 combines with J gene TRBJ2-2; lacking DNA, the TRBD2 call made by TCRdb goes unchecked. The germline V gene has CDR1 WNHNN and CDR2 SYGVQD (reference sequence). The CDR3 covers 15 residues. The CDR3 protein is CASSDPTSEGGELFF.

The chain carries TRBV5-4 and TRBJ1-2. The CDR3 length is 15 residues. Per germline, CDR1 SGHNT and CDR2 YYREEE (reference sequence). CDR3 protein: CASSLVGGANYGYTF.

This clonotype is identified as medium-sized from frequency. The CDR3 reads CATSDPQGSSYNEQFF. The V gene is TRBV24-1, the J gene TRBJ2-1; TCRdb indicates TRBD1, and absent DNA this call remains unverified. CDR3 size: 16 residues. Per germline, CDR1 KGHDR and CDR2 SFDVKD.

The chain has TRBV28 and TRBJ2-1; the TRBD2 assignment by TCRdb is unverifiable without DNA. CDR1 is MDHEN, CDR2 SYDVKM, per germline. The CDR3 loop spans 18 amino acids. The CDR3 reads CASKGTSGGPSSYNEQFF.

V is TRBV12-3 or TRBV12-4 and J is TRBJ2-5; TCRdb's D call of TRBD1 is untestable without DNA. CDR3 length: 14 amino acids. CDR3 residues: CASSVTGGGETQYF.

CDR3 loop: CASSQAYGTGNNEQFF. The V gene is TRBV4-3, the J gene TRBJ2-1; TCRdb designates TRBD1, a call that cannot be tested without DNA. The CDR3 totals 16 residues. CDR1 and CDR2 (germline): LGHNA, YSLEER.

Measured by frequency, this clonotype is medium-sized. The V gene is TRBV11-2, the J gene TRBJ2-5; without DNA, the TCRdb call of TRBD1 cannot be checked. The CDR3 is 17 amino acids. CDR1 is SGHAT and CDR2 is FQNNGV in the germline V gene. CDR3 region: CASSSSAGGALVETQYF.

The V call is TRBV7-9, the J call TRBJ2-2; TCRdb's assignment of TRBD1 cannot be checked, as there is no DNA. CDR1 is SEHNR, CDR2 FQNEAQ, per germline (reference sequence). The CDR3 length is 13 residues. CDR3 protein: CAGTGSNTGELFF.

V and J are TRBV4-3 and TRBJ2-3; TCRdb's assignment of TRBD1 cannot be checked, as there is no DNA. The V gene's germline CDR1 is LGHNA and CDR2 YSLEER. The CDR3 contains 15 residues. The CDR3 sequence is CARDREGTHTDTQYF.

The CDR3 here is CASSQRRGNEQFF. The chain joins TRBV4-3 to TRBJ2-1; no DNA is available, so the TRBD2 call from TCRdb remains unchecked. This CDR3 contains 13 residues. Germline assignment: CDR1 LGHNA and CDR2 YSLEER.

The chain employs TRBV7-2 and TRBJ2-2; there is no DNA to check the TCRdb D call of TRBD1. The CDR3 spans 16 residues. The V gene's germline CDR1 is SGHTA and CDR2 FQGNSA. The CDR3 here is CASSSGQGINTGELFF.

The chain links TRBV4-1 to TRBJ1-2; absent DNA, TCRdb's TRBD1 call cannot be checked. The CDR3 runs 18 residues. The germline gives CDR1 MGHRA, CDR2 YSYEKL. CDR3: CASSQDGSGTGVNYGYTF.

The chain is built from TRBV27 and TRBJ1-2; the TRBD1 assignment by TCRdb is unverifiable without DNA. This CDR3 spans 13 amino acids. CDR1 and CDR2 (germline): MNHEY, SMNVEV (reference sequence). This CDR3 reads CASSSSTGNGYTF.

The rearrangement joins TRBV10-2 to TRBJ1-4. The CDR3 consists of 14 residues. From germline, CDR1 is WSHSY and CDR2 SAAADI. CDR3 in amino acids: CASCPTDSNEKLFF.

The gene calls are TRBV19 and TRBJ1-2; with no DNA, the TCRdb D assignment of TRBD1 cannot be verified. Germline V gene data show CDR1 as LNHDA and CDR2 as SQIVND (reference sequence). The CDR3 totals 15 residues. CDR3 sequence reads: CASRVRDSSAYGYTF.

This clonotype shows up as medium-sized by frequency. The J gene is TRBJ2-7, the V gene TRBV5-5; TCRdb's D call of TRBD1 is untestable without DNA. The germline V gene encodes CDR1 SGHKS and CDR2 YYEKEE (reference sequence). The CDR3 is 13 amino acids. The CDR3 reads CASSQTPRGEQYF.

The V gene is TRBV11-2, the J gene TRBJ2-1; absent DNA, TCRdb's TRBD2 call cannot be checked. CDR1 is SGHAT and CDR2 is FQNNGV in the germline V gene. The CDR3 spans 19 residues. CDR3 amino acids: CASSPSSVAGGPDGNEQFF.